This T cell receptor (beta chain) came from a study of T cell changes during pregnancy in multiple sclerosis (dated by TCRdb to between 2017 and 2020). Study-wide context: Changes in the T cell repertoire over the course of pregnancy were examined in this study in women with multiple sclerosis.

Library preparation employed the immunoSEQ multiplex PCR assay. In TCRdb, the immuneACCESS table is reduced to in-frame sequences with V and J assigned. These tables do not hold every clone; where another copy was compared, an unresolved V gene accounts for under half, and the others remain unexplained. This sample lists about 89,000 clones; about 94% were detected once. In total, the top ten clones hold around 0.86% of the sample. The junction shows trimming of 4 bases on V and 6 bases on J, and the gene matches do not reach 11 bases of it. The CDR3 numbers 15 residues from cysteine through phenylalanine. This entry keeps only the CDR3 DNA: 45 bases, framed from base 1. Looking up the germline V gene yields CDR1 SGHRS and CDR2 YFSETQ. On this clone: Its target antigen remains unknown. There are no base qualities to consult, and no much larger clone falls within one base.

The sample was peripheral blood, taken in the third trimester of pregnancy. The chain is encoded by TRBV5-1 joined to TRBJ2-7; the central 9 bases match TRBD1. The TCR originated in a female donor with multiple sclerosis, enrolled in a pregnancy study. The CDR3 amino acid sequence is: CASSLWDRVASEQYF. Here is the DNA: TGCGCCAGCAGCCTGTGGGACAGGGTGGCCTCCGAGCAGTACTTC.